This T cell receptor beta chain came from a study of tumor-infiltrating lymphocytes in localized non-small cell lung cancer. Study at large: Patients included smokers and never-smokers with various histologies, some sampled after neoadjuvant chemotherapy.

This clone was picked up a small number of times. Its target is not known. Overall study findings and caveats: No T-cell fraction difference was seen between IM1 and IM2 tumors. Tumor T-cell fraction was not associated with recurrence-free survival.

Sequenced by immunoSEQ multiplex PCR; TCRdb stores in-frame clones only, minus some. Of some 21,000 clones in the sample, about 80% were seen once. This CDR3 comprises 13 residues. V lost 6 bases, J lost 7 bases, and 16 bases lay in between. Germline-derived CDR1 and CDR2 are WSHSY and SAAADI. The sequencing sample was made of lung tumor tissue. V and J are TRBV10-2 and TRBJ2-7, with D uncertain. The receptor was isolated from a human donor with non-small cell lung cancer. CDR3: CASSPQVMKEQYF. As DNA, the CDR3 is TGCGCCAGCAGCCCCCAGGTAATGAAAGAGCAGTACTTC.